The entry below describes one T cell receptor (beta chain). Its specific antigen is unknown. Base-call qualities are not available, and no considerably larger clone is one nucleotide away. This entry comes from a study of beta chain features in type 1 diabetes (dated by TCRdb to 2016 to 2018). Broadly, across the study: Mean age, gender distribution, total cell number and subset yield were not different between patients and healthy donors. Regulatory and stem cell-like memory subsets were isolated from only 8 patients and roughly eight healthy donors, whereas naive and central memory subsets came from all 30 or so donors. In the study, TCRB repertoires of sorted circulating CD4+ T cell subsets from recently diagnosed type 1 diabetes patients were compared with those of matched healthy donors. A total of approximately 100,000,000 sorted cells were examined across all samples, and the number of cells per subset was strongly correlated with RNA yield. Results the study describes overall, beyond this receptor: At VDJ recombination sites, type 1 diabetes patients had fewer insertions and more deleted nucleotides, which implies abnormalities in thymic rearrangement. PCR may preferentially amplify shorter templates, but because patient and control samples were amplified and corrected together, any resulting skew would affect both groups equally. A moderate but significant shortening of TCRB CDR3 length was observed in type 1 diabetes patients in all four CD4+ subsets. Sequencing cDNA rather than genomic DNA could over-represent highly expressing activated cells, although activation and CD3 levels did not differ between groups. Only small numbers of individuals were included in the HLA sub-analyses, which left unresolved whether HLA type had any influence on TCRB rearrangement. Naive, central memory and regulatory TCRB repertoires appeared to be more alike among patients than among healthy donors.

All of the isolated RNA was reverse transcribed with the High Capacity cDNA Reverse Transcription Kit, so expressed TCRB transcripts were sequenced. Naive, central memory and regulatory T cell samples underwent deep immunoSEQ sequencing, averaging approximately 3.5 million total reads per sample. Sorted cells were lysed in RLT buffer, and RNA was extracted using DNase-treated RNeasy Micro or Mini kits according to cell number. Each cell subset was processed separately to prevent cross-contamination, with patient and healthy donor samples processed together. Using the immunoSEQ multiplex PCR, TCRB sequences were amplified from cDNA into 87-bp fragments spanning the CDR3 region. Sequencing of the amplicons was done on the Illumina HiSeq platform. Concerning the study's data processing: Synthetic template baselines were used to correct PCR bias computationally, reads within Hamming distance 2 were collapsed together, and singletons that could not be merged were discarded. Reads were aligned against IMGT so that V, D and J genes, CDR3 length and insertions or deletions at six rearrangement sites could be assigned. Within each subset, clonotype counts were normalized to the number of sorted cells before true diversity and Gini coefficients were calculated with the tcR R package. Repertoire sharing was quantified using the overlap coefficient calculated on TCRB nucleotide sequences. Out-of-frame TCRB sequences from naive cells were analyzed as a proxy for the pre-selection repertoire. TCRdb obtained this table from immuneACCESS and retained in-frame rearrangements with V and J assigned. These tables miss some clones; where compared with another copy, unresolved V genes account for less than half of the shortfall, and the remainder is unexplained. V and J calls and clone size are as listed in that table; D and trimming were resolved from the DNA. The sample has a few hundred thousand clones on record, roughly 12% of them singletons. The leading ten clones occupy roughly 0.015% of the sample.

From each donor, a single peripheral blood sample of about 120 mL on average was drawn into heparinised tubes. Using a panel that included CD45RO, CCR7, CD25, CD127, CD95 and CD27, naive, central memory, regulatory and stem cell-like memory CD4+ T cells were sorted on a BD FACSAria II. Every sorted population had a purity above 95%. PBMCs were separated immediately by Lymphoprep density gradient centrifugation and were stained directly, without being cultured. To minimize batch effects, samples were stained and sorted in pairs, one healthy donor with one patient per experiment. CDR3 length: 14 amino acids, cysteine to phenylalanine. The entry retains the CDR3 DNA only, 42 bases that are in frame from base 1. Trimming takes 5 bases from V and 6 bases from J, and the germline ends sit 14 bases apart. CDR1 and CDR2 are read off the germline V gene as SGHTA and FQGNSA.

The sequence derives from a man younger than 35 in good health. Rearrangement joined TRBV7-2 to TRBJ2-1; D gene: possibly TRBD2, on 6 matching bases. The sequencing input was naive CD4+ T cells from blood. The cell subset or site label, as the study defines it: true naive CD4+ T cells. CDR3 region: CASSRRGGINEQFF. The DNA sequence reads TGTGCCAGCAGCCGGCGGGGAGGTATCAATGAGCAGTTCTTC. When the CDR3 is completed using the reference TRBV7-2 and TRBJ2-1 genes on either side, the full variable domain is GAGVSQSPSNKVTEKGKDVELRCDPISGHTALYWYRQSLGQGLEFLIYFQGNSAPDKSGLPSDRFSAERTGGSVSTLTIQRTQQEDSAVYLCASSRRGGINEQFFGPGTRLTVL.